This TCR beta chain was found in a study of cytomegalovirus exposure and HLA in healthy donors. This clone has just a few counts. Use of 60 Vbeta and 13 Jbeta primers characterized the PCR. Profiling relied on immunoSEQ multiplex PCR, and the TCRdb table lists in-frame clones only, not all of them. The repertoire holds about 160,000 clones, with roughly three quarters as singletons. The length of the CDR3 is 13 residues. Germline V CDR1 and CDR2: SGHDT, YYEEEE. V was trimmed by 0 bases and J by 2 bases, leaving 5 bases between them. Sample: PBMCs. The sequence was obtained from a man between 18 and 35 years old in good health and CMV-seropositive. The gene calls are TRBV5-6 and TRBJ1-1; D unresolved. The CDR3 region is CASSLAHNTEAFF. In nucleotides, the CDR3 is TGTGCCAGCAGCTTGGCCCATAACACTGAAGCTTTCTTT.